The rows below give T cell receptor beta chains drawn from one sample of a study of blood T cell repertoires in COVID-19. Using immunoSEQ multiplex PCR, the repertoire was profiled, and TCRdb retains in-frame clones only, with some absent. Of about 130,000 clones detected, 70% to 85% appear once; the ten largest clones hold approximately 12%. Sequences were obtained from peripheral blood. The source is a woman in her sixties with acute or convalescent COVID-19. CDR3s include the opening cysteine and the closing phenylalanine or tryptophan. D genes are given only for firm matches. The size entry is marked missing in some rows and otherwise reads once, few, many or a size class.

j_call | v_call | clone_size | d_call | cdr3_aa | cdr3_nt
TRBJ1-1 | TRBV19 | - | - | CASSTPPGWRDAEAFF | TGTGCCAGTAGTACCCCCCCCGGGTGGAGGGACGCTGAAGCTTTCTTT
TRBJ2-4 | TRBV30 | - | - | CAWSKEYKNIQYF | TGTGCCTGGAGTAAGGAGTACAAAAACATTCAGTACTTC
TRBJ1-5 | TRBV6-5 | - | - | CATKGGGNQPQHF | TGTGCCACGAAGGGAGGAGGCAATCAGCCCCAGCATTTT
TRBJ1-1 | TRBV2 | - | - | CASRGAWDNEAFF | TGTGCCAGCAGAGGGGCATGGGACAATGAAGCTTTCTTT
TRBJ2-6 | TRBV4-1 | once | - | CASSQLSDPGANVLTF | TGCGCCAGCAGCCAATTATCAGATCCTGGGGCCAACGTCCTGACTTTC
TRBJ1-1 | TRBV5-1 | - | - | CASTGGAAMNTEAFF | TGCGCCAGCACGGGGGGGGCCGCCATGAACACTGAAGCTTTCTTT
TRBJ2-2 | TRBV5-8 | - | TRBD2 | CASSPGGARLTGELFF | TGTGCCAGCAGCCCGGGAGGGGCCCGCCTCACCGGGGAGCTGTTTTTT
TRBJ2-7 | TRBV6-5 | - | - | CASSYSGPGEEQYF | TGTGCCAGCAGTTACTCGGGGCCGGGGGAAGAGCAGTACTTC
TRBJ2-3 | TRBV5-1 | - | - | CASSSSADTQYF | TGCGCCAGCAGCTCAAGCGCAGATACGCAGTATTTT
TRBJ2-1 | TRBV11-2 | - | - | CASSLDPWGDIDEQFF | TGTGCCAGCAGCTTAGATCCATGGGGGGATATAGATGAGCAGTTCTTC
TRBJ1-2 | TRBV5-6 | - | - | CASSELVGGYTF | TGTGCCAGCAGCGAGCTGGTTGGTGGCTACACCTTC
TRBJ2-3 | TRBV7-9 | - | - | CASSSPQGSTDTQYF | TGTGCCAGCAGCTCACCACAGGGTAGCACAGATACGCAGTATTTT
TRBJ2-5 | TRBV7-9 | - | TRBD2 | CASSYAGGQETQYF | TGTGCCAGCAGCTACGCGGGGGGTCAAGAGACCCAGTACTTC
TRBJ1-5 | TRBV19 | - | TRBD1 | CASSTGTGPLRNQPQHF | TGTGCCAGTAGTACGGGGACAGGGCCTCTTCGCAATCAGCCCCAGCATTTT
TRBJ1-2 | TRBV7-3 | - | - | CASSLYPGSGYTF | TGTGCCAGCAGCTTATACCCGGGGAGTGGCTACACCTTC
TRBJ2-2 | TRBV9 | - | - | CASSAVVAQRVAGELFF | TGTGCCAGCAGCGCCGTAGTAGCACAGCGGGTAGCCGGGGAGCTGTTTTTT
TRBJ1-5 | TRBV30 | - | - | CAWRAAGGAVQPQHF | TGTGCCTGGAGAGCCGCCGGGGGGGCGGTTCAGCCCCAGCATTTT
TRBJ1-1 | TRBV5-4 | - | - | CASSSTGIRQDEAFF | TGTGCCAGCAGCTCCACCGGCATCCGACAGGACGAAGCTTTCTTT
TRBJ2-7 | TRBV6-5 | - | - | CASSYSSTGPYEQYF | TGTGCCAGCAGTTACTCCTCGACAGGACCCTACGAGCAGTACTTC
TRBJ1-4 | TRBV7-2 | - | - | CASSLTGKEKLFF | TGTGCCAGCAGCTTAACAGGGAAGGAAAAACTGTTTTTT
TRBJ1-1 | TRBV19 | - | - | CASSIVTETEAFF | TGTGCCAGTAGTATAGTTACAGAAACTGAAGCTTTCTTT
TRBJ2-3 | TRBV24-1 | - | - | CATSAASNVVDTQYF | TGTGCCACCAGTGCCGCGTCAAACGTCGTAGATACGCAGTATTTT
TRBJ1-1 | TRBV6-2/TRBV6-3 | - | TRBD1 | CASSYGRTGKSEAFF | TGTGCCAGCAGTTACGGAAGGACAGGGAAGTCTGAAGCTTTCTTT
TRBJ1-3 | TRBV5-1 | - | TRBD1 | CASSPKIGQGVNTIYF | TGCGCCAGCAGCCCGAAAATAGGACAGGGTGTAAACACCATATATTTT
TRBJ1-1 | TRBV7-9 | - | - | CASSSPTVWNTEAFF | TGTGCCAGCAGCTCGCCGACAGTATGGAACACTGAAGCTTTCTTT
TRBJ2-5 | TRBV7-8 | - | TRBD2 | CASSLATSGGASGAQYF | TGTGCCAGCAGCTTAGCGACTAGCGGGGGGGCCAGTGGAGCCCAGTACTTC
TRBJ1-5 | TRBV28 | few | - | CASRTVYPPRTVDSNQPQHF | TGTGCCAGCAGGACTGTATACCCACCCCGGACAGTAGATAGCAATCAGCCCCAGCATTTT
TRBJ2-2 | TRBV6-5 | - | TRBD1 | CASSYTGQAVTGELFF | TGTGCCAGCAGTTACACGGGACAGGCCGTCACCGGGGAGCTGTTTTTT
TRBJ2-5 | TRBV5-4 | - | TRBD2 | CASSSYSGGRQETQYF | TGTGCCAGCAGCTCCTATAGCGGGGGAAGGCAAGAGACCCAGTACTTC
TRBJ2-3 | TRBV7-3 | - | - | CASSLAEGDTQYF | TGTGCCAGCAGCTTAGCGGAAGGAGATACGCAGTATTTT
TRBJ2-1 | TRBV27 | - | TRBD2 | CASSEGTSGHNEQFF | TGTGCCAGCAGTGAAGGGACTAGCGGACACAATGAGCAGTTCTTC